These 29 T cell receptor beta chains share one sample of origin, sequenced in a study of blood T cell repertoires in COVID-19 (dated by TCRdb to 2020 to 2022). To prepare the library, the immunoSEQ multiplex PCR assay was applied. TCRdb mirrors the immuneACCESS table, restricted to in-frame sequences. Some clones are absent from its copies; in checked studies, under half trace to an unresolved V gene, and the reason for the others is unknown. The sample contains approximately 190,000 clones, more than 75% of them found a single time. The ten largest clones add up to about 8% of the sample. Sequenced input: peripheral blood. These receptor sequences come from a woman in her sixties with COVID-19, enrolled during active disease.

The chain employs TRBV27 and TRBJ1-6, with a possible D match to TRBD1 (5 bases). V lost 2 bases to trimming and J lost 4 bases, with 9 bases between them. This CDR3 region has 15 residues. The V gene's germline CDR1 is MNHEY and CDR2 SMNVEV (reference sequence). The chain's CDR3 is CASSLRQIYNSPLHF. DNA of the CDR3: TGTGCCAGCAGTTTAAGACAGATTTATAATTCACCCCTCCACTTT.

V usage is TRBV18 and J usage is TRBJ2-1; 11 bases are a match to TRBD2. Germline lookup yields CDR1 KGHSH and CDR2 LQKENI. Trimming at V came to 3 bases and at J to 8 bases, leaving 9 bases not matched to a gene. This CDR3 comprises 16 residues. CDR3 DNA: TGTGCCAGCTCACCGGTCCTTGGACTAGCGGGTTATGAGCAGTTCTTC. Protein sequence: CASSPVLGLAGYEQFF.

This clone turned up a few times. The chain joins TRBV10-3 to TRBJ1-6, with unresolved D. V dropped 1 base and J dropped 6 bases, with 7 bases sitting between them. The CDR3 covers 14 residues. The germline CDR1 and CDR2 sequences are ENHRY and SYGVKD. The chain's CDR3 is CAISEFQINSPLHF. For the CDR3, the DNA is TGTGCCATCAGTGAGTTTCAGATTAATTCACCCCTCCACTTT.

This clone was seen once. The V call is TRBV5-1, the J call TRBJ1-1; TRBD1 might be the D (5 bases). V shed 4 bases and J shed 1 base, with 11 bases lying between them. Germline CDR1 SGHRS, CDR2 YFSETQ. This CDR3 region has 14 residues. In DNA, the CDR3 is TGCGCCAGCAGCCCGGACACGCGGAACACTGAAGCTTTCTTT. This encodes CASSPDTRNTEAFF.

The chain couples TRBV2 to TRBJ2-2; tentative D call: TRBD2 (5 bases). There are 14 residues in the CDR3. Germline V gene data show CDR1 as SNHLY and CDR2 as FYNNEI. Between the trimmed V and J ends, which lost 11 bases and 3 bases, there was a span of 16 bases. The CDR3 nucleotides read TGTGCCTCTAGAGGGCAGACTTACACCGGGGAGCTGTTTTTT. It yields the protein CASRGQTYTGELFF.

The chain links TRBV9 to TRBJ1-2, with TRBD1 as a possible D gene (6 bases). Germline V lookup: CDR1 SGDLS, CDR2 YYNGEE. This CDR3 spans 17 amino acids. Between the trimmed V and J ends, which lost 0 bases and 5 bases, there was a span of 20 bases. This CDR3 is CASSVGGVPGTIYGYTF. CDR3 nucleotides: TGTGCCAGCAGCGTAGGAGGAGTTCCGGGGACAATTTATGGCTACACCTTC.

The DNA of the CDR3 is TGTGCCAGCAGCTCTGAGTCGGGGACAGGCAACACTGAAGCTTTCTTT. Residues: CASSSESGTGNTEAFF. V gene TRBV5-4 combines with J gene TRBJ1-1, with 8 bases that match TRBD1. Per the germline V gene, CDR1 is SGHNT and CDR2 is YYREEE (reference sequence). The V gene end was trimmed by 3 bases and the J gene end by 2 bases; junction bases not matched to a gene: 9. The CDR3 spans 16 residues.

J is TRBJ2-7 and V is TRBV7-2, with TRBD2 matching over 11 bases. Germline assignment: CDR1 SGHTA and CDR2 FQGNSA. V lost 5 bases, J lost 2 bases, and 5 bases stayed unmatched. CDR3 length equals 15 residues. The CDR3 protein is CASSPSGRSPYEQYF. CDR3 DNA: TGTGCCAGCAGCCCTAGCGGGAGGAGTCCCTACGAGCAGTACTTC.

The rearrangement uses TRBV28 and TRBJ2-5, with D maybe TRBD2 (6 bases). Germline CDR1 reads MDHEN; CDR2 reads SYDVKM. With 2 bases removed from V and 5 bases from J, the gap between germline ends came to 21 bases. The CDR3 runs to 17 residues. The CDR3 nucleotides read TGTGCCAGCAGTTTAGGAATTCTACGGGACTCCGGGGAGACCCAGTACTTC. Protein product: CASSLGILRDSGETQYF.

V is TRBV7-2 and J is TRBJ1-2; maybe TRBD1 (5 bases). This CDR3 has 14 amino acids. Germline CDR1 and CDR2: SGHTA and FQGNSA. V gave up 5 bases and J gave up 3 bases, with 13 bases separating them. CDR3: CASSPAAGDYGYTF. CDR3 bases: TGTGCCAGCAGCCCGGCTGCGGGGGACTATGGCTACACCTTC.

This clone was seen a few times. At one end, the junction sequence differs from germline, possibly due to a read error. The rearrangement joins TRBV7-7 to TRBJ2-2; D is possibly TRBD1 (6 bases). Germline CDR1 and CDR2: SSHAT and FNYEAQ (reference sequence). This CDR3 is built from 15 residues. CDR3 sequence (DNA): TGTGCTAGCAGCTCTACAGGGTCGAACACCGGGGAGCTGTTTTTT. This gives the protein CASSSTGSNTGELFF.

V gene TRBV13 combines with J gene TRBJ2-7; maybe TRBD1 (5 bases). Between the trimmed V and J ends, which lost 0 bases and 6 bases, there was a span of 9 bases. Germline V gene lookup returns CDR1 PRHDT and CDR2 FYEKMQ (reference sequence). The CDR3 length is 13 residues. CDR3 loop: CASSLGVRAEQYF. The CDR3 DNA sequence: TGTGCCAGCAGCTTAGGTGTCAGGGCCGAGCAGTACTTC.

V is TRBV24-1 and J is TRBJ2-7; D is possibly TRBD1 (5 bases). Germline CDR1 is KGHDR and CDR2 is SFDVKD. Trimming took 1 base from V and 6 from J, leaving 12 bases between them. The CDR3 has 14 amino acids. In nucleotides, the CDR3 is TGTGCCACCAGTGATTTACGCCAGGGTGGCGAGCAGTACTTC. Translating it yields CATSDLRQGGEQYF.

The gene calls are TRBV30 and TRBJ1-2; D may be TRBD1 (5 bases). The CDR3 is made up of 13 amino acids. The V end was cut by 0 bases, the J end by 7 bases, with 12 bases between. Germline CDR1 is GTSNPN and CDR2 is SVGIG (reference sequence). The CDR3 spells CAWSVLTAFGYTF. CDR3 coding DNA: TGTGCCTGGAGTGTACTGACAGCATTTGGCTACACCTTC.

V is TRBV3-1 (or the pseudogene TRBV3-2) and J is TRBJ1-2; 7 nucleotides line up with TRBD1. The CDR3 is 13 residues long. The germline V gene has CDR1 LGHDT and CDR2 YNNKEL (reference sequence). With 4 bases clipped from V and 9 bases from J, the junction kept 8 bases outside the gene matches. In DNA, the CDR3 is TGTGCCAGCAGCCCCGGACAGGCTTGGAGCTACACCTTC. Translated, it gives CASSPGQAWSYTF.

The chain carries TRBV3-1 (or the pseudogene TRBV3-2) and TRBJ1-4; D remains unclear. Trimming pared 1 base from V and 8 bases from J, leaving 11 bases between. From germline, CDR1 is LGHDT and CDR2 YNNKEL (reference sequence). The CDR3 spans 14 residues. CDR3 DNA: TGTGCCAGCAGCCAAGCCCAGAACGGGGAAAAACTGTTTTTT. It translates to CASSQAQNGEKLFF.

CDR3 loop: CASSDSTSGGRAKNIQYF. DNA of the CDR3: TGTGCCAGCAGTGACTCGACTAGCGGGGGGAGGGCCAAAAACATTCAGTACTTC. This chain connects TRBV6-4 to TRBJ2-4; 13 bases align to TRBD2. Germline V CDR1 and CDR2: MRHNA, SNTAGT. The CDR3 spans 18 residues. Unmatched junction bases numbered 3, after V lost 0 bases and J lost 1 base.

V and J are TRBV28 and TRBJ2-5, with 9 nucleotides matching TRBD1. Germline trimming cut 2 bases from V and 5 bases from J; bases unmatched to any gene: 6. The length of the CDR3 is 15 residues. Per the germline V gene, CDR1 is MDHEN and CDR2 is SYDVKM. The CDR3, as DNA: TGTGCCAGCAGTTTAATGACAGGGGGGAAGGAGACCCAGTACTTC. Encoded protein: CASSLMTGGKETQYF.

V and J are TRBV7-3 and TRBJ2-1; TRBD1 agrees at 10 bases. Trimming at V came to 8 bases and at J to 7 bases, leaving 2 bases not matched to a gene. The germline CDR1 and CDR2 sequences are SGHTA and FQGTGA. This CDR3 is 12 amino acids long. Here the CDR3 DNA reads TGTGCCAGCCGGGACAGGGGTAATGAGCAGTTCTTC. It encodes CASRDRGNEQFF.

The CDR3 sequence: CASSGGQGDHEQYF. The CDR3 DNA follows: TGTGCCAGCAGTGGGGGACAGGGGGACCACGAGCAGTACTTC. The V gene is TRBV6-4, the J gene TRBJ2-7, with 11 bases matching TRBD1. This CDR3 region has 14 residues. Germline CDR1 and CDR2: MRHNA and SNTAGT. The V segment lost 4 bases and the J segment 5 bases; nucleotides outside the gene matches: 4.

The rearrangement uses TRBV19 and TRBJ2-2; 14 bases are shared with TRBD2. Germline lookup yields CDR1 LNHDA and CDR2 SQIVND (reference sequence). The CDR3 loop spans 16 amino acids. The J segment lost 5 bases and the V segment lost 7 bases, leaving 6 bases of the junction unmatched. CDR3 coding DNA: TGTGCCAGTAATAGCGGGACTAGCGGGAGTACCGGGGAGCTGTTTTTT. Translated, it gives CASNSGTSGSTGELFF.

The chain employs TRBV5-1 and TRBJ1-1, with TRBD1 as a possible D gene (6 bases). This CDR3 is built from 14 residues. Germline V gene data show CDR1 as SGHRS and CDR2 as YFSETQ. Trimming stripped 4 bases from V and 2 bases from J, with 12 bases between. Here the CDR3 DNA reads TGCGCCAGCAGCACCCGGACAGCAAACACTGAAGCTTTCTTT. This codes for CASSTRTANTEAFF.

This chain joins TRBV7-3 and TRBJ2-3; D not certain. The CDR3 is 15 amino acids. CDR1 is SGHTA and CDR2 is FQGTGA in the germline V gene. V lost 1 base to trimming and J lost 6 bases, with 14 bases between them. As DNA, the CDR3 is TGTGCCAGCAGCTTAAGAACCACAGCCATTGATACGCAGTATTTT. Protein product: CASSLRTTAIDTQYF.

The genes are TRBV5-1 and TRBJ1-5; TRBD1 is a possible D gene (6 bases). Germline V lookup: CDR1 SGHRS, CDR2 YFSETQ. This CDR3 region has 15 residues. V was cut by 4 bases and J by 3 bases, with 14 bases left in between. The CDR3 DNA sequence: TGCGCCAGCAGCCCAACAACAGGGTACAATCAGCCCCAGCATTTT. This gives the protein CASSPTTGYNQPQHF.

V is TRBV19 and J is TRBJ2-2, with D possibly TRBD2 on 5 matching bases. Trimming shortened V by 6 bases and J by 1 base, and 15 bases separated the two germline ends. CDR3 size: 16 residues. Germline V gene sequence: CDR1 LNHDA, CDR2 SQIVND (reference sequence). CDR3 bases: TGTGCCAGTAGGCAAAGGGCGGGTGGGAACACCGGGGAGCTGTTTTTT. This gives the protein CASRQRAGGNTGELFF.

The chain's CDR3 is CASSQRAGGGYEQYF. CDR3 in DNA: TGTGCCAGCAGCCAACGGGCGGGAGGAGGGTACGAGCAGTACTTC. This chain uses TRBV4-2 with TRBJ2-7; 8 nucleotides agree with TRBD2. V was clipped by 2 bases and J by 4 bases; unmatched bases: 7. The CDR3 runs 15 residues. Germline CDR1 LGHNA, CDR2 YNFKEQ.

This chain uses TRBV28 with TRBJ1-5; unclear D gene. The CDR3 is 15 amino acids. V shed 3 bases and J shed 11 bases, with 20 bases lying between them. CDR1 is MDHEN and CDR2 is SYDVKM in the germline V gene. For the CDR3, the DNA is TGTGCCAGCAGTTTGCGGCCCACCACCACCGGGGCCCAGCATTTT. It is translated as CASSLRPTTTGAQHF.

The V gene is TRBV7-2, the J gene TRBJ1-5; tentative D call: TRBD1 (6 bases). V was clipped by 5 bases and J by 11 bases, with 19 bases between them. Germline CDR1 is SGHTA and CDR2 is FQGNSA. This CDR3 contains 14 residues. The CDR3 sequence is CASSPRGGGSTQHF. The CDR3 nucleotides read TGTGCCAGCAGCCCAAGGGGGGGTGGGTCTACCCAGCATTTT.

This chain joins TRBV18 and TRBJ1-1, with TRBD1 identical over 8 bases. Germline values: CDR1 KGHSH, CDR2 LQKENI. J lost 5 bases, V lost 3 bases, and 8 bases had no gene match. The CDR3 has 15 amino acids. The CDR3 reads CASSPLSGGLTEAFF. CDR3 bases: TGTGCCAGCTCACCCCTCTCAGGGGGCTTGACTGAAGCTTTCTTT.